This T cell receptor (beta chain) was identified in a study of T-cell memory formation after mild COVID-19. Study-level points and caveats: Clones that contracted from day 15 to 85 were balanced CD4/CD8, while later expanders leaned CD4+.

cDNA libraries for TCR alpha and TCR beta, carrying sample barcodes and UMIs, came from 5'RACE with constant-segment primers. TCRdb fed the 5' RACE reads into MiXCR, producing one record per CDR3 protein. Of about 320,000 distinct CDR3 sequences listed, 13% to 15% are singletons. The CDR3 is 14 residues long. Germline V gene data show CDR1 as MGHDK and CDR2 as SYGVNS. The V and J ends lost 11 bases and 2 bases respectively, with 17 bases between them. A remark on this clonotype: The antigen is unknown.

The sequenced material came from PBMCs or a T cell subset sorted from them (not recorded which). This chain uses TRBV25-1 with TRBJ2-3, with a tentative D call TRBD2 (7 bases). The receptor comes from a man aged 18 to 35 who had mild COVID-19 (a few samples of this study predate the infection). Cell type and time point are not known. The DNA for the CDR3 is TGTGCCTCAGGGGAGGGGGGATACACAGATACGCAGTATTTT. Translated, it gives CASGEGGYTDTQYF.